These 17 T cell receptor beta chains were sequenced from one sample in a study of early T cells in non-severe SARS-CoV-2 infection. TCRdb fed the 5' RACE reads into MiXCR, producing one record per CDR3 protein. The table shows tens of thousands of distinct CDR3 sequences, with 5.6% occurring only once. Sequencing input: whole blood. The receptors were sampled from an adult who was a healthcare worker with PCR-confirmed SARS-CoV-2 infection or an uninfected control (not recorded which).

This clonotype appeared many times. The rearrangement links TRBV27 to TRBJ2-3, with 8 positions matching TRBD1. The J segment lost 5 bases and the V segment lost 6 bases, leaving 10 bases of the junction unmatched. Germline CDR1 MNHEY, CDR2 SMNVEV (reference sequence). The CDR3 has 15 residues. The CDR3 nucleotides read TGTGCCAGCAGCCAAAGGACAGGGCGGCGAGATACGCAGTATTTT. It is translated as CASSQRTGRRDTQYF.

This clonotype was seen a handful of times. The rearrangement uses TRBV7-2 and TRBJ1-2; D is possibly TRBD1 (5 bases). The CDR3 runs 18 residues. Trimming took off 1 base at V and 2 bases at J, with 20 bases between the two ends. CDR1 is SGHTA, CDR2 FQGNSA, per germline. The chain's CDR3 is CASSLGAGQGGRNYGYTF. CDR3 nucleotide sequence: TGTGCCAGCAGCTTAGGGGCCGGCCAGGGAGGGAGGAACTATGGCTACACCTTC. Together with reference TRBV7-2 and TRBJ1-2, the CDR3 gives the full variable domain: GAGVSQSPSNKVTEKGKDVELRCDPISGHTALYWYRQSLGQGLEFLIYFQGNSAPDKSGLPSDRFSAERTGGSVSTLTIQRTQQEDSAVYLCASSLGAGQGGRNYGYTFGSGTRLTVV.

This clonotype was recorded many times. This chain connects TRBV27 to TRBJ1-5; D call uncertain. The CDR3 contains 14 residues. The germline V and J ends were trimmed by 2 bases and 3 bases, with 8 bases remaining between them. The germline V gene has CDR1 MNHEY and CDR2 SMNVEV (reference sequence). Written as DNA, the CDR3 is TGTGCCAGCAGTTTACAGGACCCCAATCAGCCCCAGCATTTT. Translating it yields CASSLQDPNQPQHF.

There are many counts of this clonotype. The rearrangement uses TRBV7-9 and TRBJ1-2; 8 nucleotides line up with TRBD1. Germline assignment: CDR1 SEHNR and CDR2 FQNEAQ (reference sequence). The CDR3 runs 14 residues. V shed 5 bases and J 4 bases; nucleotides not matched to a gene: 6. Here the CDR3 reads CASSPPGGGYGYTF. In DNA, the CDR3 is TGTGCCAGCAGCCCCCCAGGGGGCGGCTATGGCTACACCTTC.

This clonotype has more than one count but fewer than ten. The rearrangement links TRBV20-1 to TRBJ2-6; a weak D match, TRBD1 (6 bases). The CDR3 spans 13 residues. Trimming removed 5 bases at V and 8 bases at J, with 13 bases between. Per germline, CDR1 DFQATT and CDR2 SNEGSKA (reference sequence). The CDR3 DNA follows: TGCAGTGCTTCAGGGGACGGGACCAACGTCCTGACTTTC. Translation gives CSASGDGTNVLTF.

This clonotype showed up just a few times. The chain has TRBV27 and TRBJ1-5; D gene uncertain. V dropped 4 bases and J dropped 5 bases, with 9 bases sitting between them. The CDR3 covers 13 residues. Germline V gene data show CDR1 as MNHEY and CDR2 as SMNVEV (reference sequence). The CDR3 DNA reads as TGTGCCAGCAGTTCAGTTTGGGATCAGCCCCAGCATTTT. Its protein is CASSSVWDQPQHF.

This clonotype has a handful of counts. CDR3 region: CASRASGSSYEQYF. CDR3 sequence (DNA): TGTGCCAGCAGAGCTAGCGGAAGCTCCTACGAGCAGTACTTC. The genes are TRBV6-2 or TRBV6-3 and TRBJ2-7; 7 bases are a match to TRBD2. This CDR3 spans 14 amino acids. The germline CDR1 and CDR2 sequences are MNHEY and SVGEGT. The V segment lost 6 bases and the J segment 0 bases; nucleotides outside the gene matches: 5.

There are a few counts of this clonotype. V is TRBV6-5 and J is TRBJ1-2; no firm D call. The germline CDR1 and CDR2 sequences are MNHEY and SVGAGI. V was trimmed by 0 bases and J by 4 bases, leaving 9 bases between them. The CDR3 contains 14 residues. DNA of the CDR3: TGTGCCAGCAGTTACTCTCGCGATTTCTATGGCTACACCTTC. Translated, it gives CASSYSRDFYGYTF.

This clonotype was recorded many times. The chain recombines TRBV7-3 with TRBJ2-2; a weak D match, TRBD1 (5 bases). The CDR3 has 19 residues. CDR1 is SGHTA, CDR2 FQGTGA, per germline. Trimming removed 2 bases from V and 2 bases from J, with 21 bases in between. The CDR3: CASSLYQQGRWGNTGELFF. For the CDR3, the DNA is TGTGCCAGCAGCTTATATCAGCAAGGGCGGTGGGGCAACACCGGGGAGCTGTTTTTT.

J is TRBJ1-1 and V is TRBV10-2; 12 bases map to TRBD1. Germline CDR1 WSHSY, CDR2 SAAADI. This CDR3 has 14 amino acids. V dropped 10 bases and J dropped 1; count of bases not matched to a gene: 4. The CDR3 region is CATRGQGANTEAFF. In nucleotides, the CDR3 is TGCGCCACCCGGGGACAGGGGGCGAACACTGAAGCTTTCTTT.

This rearrangement joins TRBV20-1 to TRBJ2-1, with 15 nucleotides matching TRBD2. CDR1 is DFQATT, CDR2 SNEGSKA, per germline (reference sequence). With V trimmed by 6 bases and J by 0 bases, 12 bases remained unmatched. The CDR3 has 19 residues. The CDR3 DNA follows: TGCAGTGCCTACGTTGGGACTAGCGGGGGGTCCACCTCCTACAATGAGCAGTTCTTC. Translating it yields CSAYVGTSGGSTSYNEQFF.

This clonotype was observed many times. The gene calls are TRBV13 and TRBJ2-2; D is undetermined. V shed 3 bases and J shed 9 bases, with 11 bases lying between them. Germline CDR1 and CDR2: PRHDT and FYEKMQ (reference sequence). CDR3 size: 13 residues. The CDR3, as DNA: TGTGCCAGCAGCTTCCCCTTGCGGAGGGAGCTGTTTTTT. This gives the protein CASSFPLRRELFF.

By share of the sample, this clonotype is medium-sized (0.01 to 0.1%). The chain joins TRBV5-1 to TRBJ2-7; 7 bases match TRBD1. CDR1 is SGHRS and CDR2 is YFSETQ in the germline V gene. The CDR3 extends over 13 amino acids. V gave up 0 bases and J gave up 6 bases; unmatched junction bases: 3. CDR3 residues: CASSLGQGREQYF. In DNA, the CDR3 is TGCGCCAGCAGCTTGGGACAGGGTCGCGAGCAGTACTTC. The full variable domain, with the rest looked up from reference TRBV5-1 and TRBJ2-7, is KAGVTQTPRYLIKTRGQQVTLSCSPISGHRSVSWYQQTPGQGLQFLFEYFSETQRNKGNFPGRFSGRQFSNSRSEMNVSTLELGDSALYLCASSLGQGREQYFGPGTRLTVT.

In this sample, this clonotype turned up a few times. The J gene is TRBJ2-3, the V gene TRBV5-6; TRBD2 might be the D (6 bases). Germline V gene data show CDR1 as SGHDT and CDR2 as YYEEEE. The germline V and J ends were trimmed by 0 bases and 6 bases, with 14 bases remaining between them. The CDR3 loop spans 15 amino acids. Written as DNA, the CDR3 is TGTGCCAGCAGCTTGGAGGGGCCGGGGGAGGATACGCAGTATTTT. Its translation: CASSLEGPGEDTQYF. The variable domain in full, completed from reference TRBV5-6 and TRBJ2-3, reads DAGVTQSPTHLIKTRGQQVTLRCSPKSGHDTVSWYQQALGQGPQFIFQYYEEEERQRGNFPDRFSGHQFPNYSSELNVNALLLGDSALYLCASSLEGPGEDTQYFGPGTRLTVL.

The chain joins TRBV20-1 to TRBJ1-5, with D tentatively TRBD1 (5 bases). This CDR3 is built from 14 residues. V lost 5 bases and J lost 2, with 13 bases in between. The V gene's germline CDR1 is DFQATT and CDR2 SNEGSKA (reference sequence). This CDR3 reads CSADGGGGNQPQHF. CDR3 bases: TGCAGTGCTGACGGCGGGGGGGGCAATCAGCCCCAGCATTTT.

This clonotype was observed a handful of times. The V and J genes are TRBV7-8 and TRBJ1-4, with D unresolved. The germline V gene encodes CDR1 SGHVS and CDR2 FQNEAQ. The germline V and J ends were trimmed by 1 base and 7 bases, with 13 bases remaining between them. The CDR3 covers 15 residues. For the CDR3, the DNA is TGTGCCAGCAGCTTAGATCCCAATTCGATTGAAAAACTGTTTTTT. It encodes CASSLDPNSIEKLFF.

This clonotype was seen only a few times. This chain uses TRBV19 with TRBJ1-2; 7 bases agree with TRBD1. CDR1 is LNHDA and CDR2 is SQIVND in the germline V gene (reference sequence). The CDR3 loop spans 14 amino acids. V shed 3 bases, J shed 6 bases, and the junction held 7 bases outside the gene matches. CDR3 loop: CASSISWTGNGYTF. CDR3 nucleotides: TGTGCCAGTAGTATCTCTTGGACAGGCAATGGCTACACCTTC.